This TCR beta chain was retrieved from a study of blood T cell repertoires in COVID-19. Data came from immunoSEQ multiplex PCR; TCRdb stores just in-frame clones and leaves some out. The sample lists around 300,000 clones; about nine tenths were seen once. Patients at the Seattle site were enrolled during active infection and followed longitudinally. Germline assignment: CDR1 MNHEY and CDR2 SMNVEV (reference sequence). V was pared by 5 bases and J by 3 bases, with 11 bases between. The length of the CDR3 is 13 residues. Sequencing was carried out using peripheral blood. This receptor was obtained from a woman aged 25 to 45 with COVID-19, enrolled during active disease. V and J are TRBV27 and TRBJ2-7; tentative D call: TRBD2 (5 bases). In DNA, the CDR3 is TGTGCCAGCAGTCCGGGGATGGACTACGAGCAGTACTTC. It is translated as CASSPGMDYEQYF.